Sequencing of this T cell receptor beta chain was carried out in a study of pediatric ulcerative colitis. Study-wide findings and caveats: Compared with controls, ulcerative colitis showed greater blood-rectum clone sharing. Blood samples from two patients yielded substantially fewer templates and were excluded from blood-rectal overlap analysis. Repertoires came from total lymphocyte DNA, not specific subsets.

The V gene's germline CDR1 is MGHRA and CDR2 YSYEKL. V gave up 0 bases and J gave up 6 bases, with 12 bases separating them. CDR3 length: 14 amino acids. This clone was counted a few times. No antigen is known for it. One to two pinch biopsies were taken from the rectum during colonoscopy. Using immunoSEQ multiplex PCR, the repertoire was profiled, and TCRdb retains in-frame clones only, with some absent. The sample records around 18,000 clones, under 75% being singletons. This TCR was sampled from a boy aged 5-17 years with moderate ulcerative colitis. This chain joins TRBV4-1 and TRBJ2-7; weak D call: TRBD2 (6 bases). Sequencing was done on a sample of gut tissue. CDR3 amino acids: CASSQDVGLSEQYF. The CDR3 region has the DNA TGCGCCAGCAGCCAAGATGTCGGACTATCCGAGCAGTACTTC.